This TCR beta chain was sequenced during a study of prognosis after radiotherapy for stage I lung cancer. Across the whole study: Deemed medically inoperable were all patients with non-small cell lung cancer.

TCR beta CDR3 amplification from genomic DNA was performed by two-round multiplex PCR. Initially, in first-round PCR, primers specific to each TRBV and TRBJ gene were used. From the multiplex PCR reads, TCRdb called clonotypes with MiXCR, one entry per CDR3 protein. The data show 17,000 or so distinct CDR3 sequences, 25% to 35% seen once. This clonotype was detected many times. What it binds is not known. Study results and caveats: Patients developing distant metastases showed lower Shannon entropy after stereotactic body radiation therapy.

Germline V gene sequence: CDR1 SGHTA, CDR2 FQGNSA. The CDR3 runs to 16 residues. V was pared by 0 bases and J by 9 bases, with 3 bases of the junction left unmatched. This receptor was identified in a donor over 45 with non-small cell lung cancer. Sample: PBMCs, taken before or after stereotactic body radiation therapy (not recorded which). The chain joins TRBV7-2 to TRBJ2-3; TRBD2 aligns across 16 bases. The CDR3 loop is CASSLAGTSGRVTQYF. CDR3 coding DNA: TGTGCCAGCAGCTTAGCCGGGACTAGCGGGAGGGTGACGCAGTATTTT.